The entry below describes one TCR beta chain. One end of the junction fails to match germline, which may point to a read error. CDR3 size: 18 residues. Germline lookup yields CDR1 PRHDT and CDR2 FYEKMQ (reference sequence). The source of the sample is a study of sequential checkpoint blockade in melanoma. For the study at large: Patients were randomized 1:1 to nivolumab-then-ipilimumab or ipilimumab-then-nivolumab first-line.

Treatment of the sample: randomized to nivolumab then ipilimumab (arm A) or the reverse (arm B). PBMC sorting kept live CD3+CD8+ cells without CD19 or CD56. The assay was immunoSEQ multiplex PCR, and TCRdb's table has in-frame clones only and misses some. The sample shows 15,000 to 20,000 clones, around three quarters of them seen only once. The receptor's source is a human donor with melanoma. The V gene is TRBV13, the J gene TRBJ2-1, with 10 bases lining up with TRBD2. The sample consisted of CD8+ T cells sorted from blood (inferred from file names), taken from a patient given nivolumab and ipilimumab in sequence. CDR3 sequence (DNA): TGTGCCAGCAGCTTTATGGCGGCTAGCGGGGGTTCATACAATGGGCAGTTCTTC. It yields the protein CASSFMAASGGSYNGQFF.